One sample yielded the 24 T cell receptor beta chains listed below, sequenced in a study of blood T cell repertoires in COVID-19 (dated by TCRdb to 2019 to 2021). Preparation of the library involved the immunoSEQ multiplex PCR assay. This immuneACCESS table, as held by TCRdb, lists in-frame sequences with V and J called but not all clones. Of the missing ones, under half trace to an unresolved V gene in checked studies; the others have no known cause. The sample contains 150,000 to 200,000 clones, roughly 88% of them found a single time. The ten largest clones add up to nearly 15% of the sample. The sequenced sample was PBMCs or T cells enriched from blood (not recorded which). Source of these receptors: a man between 45 and 60 years old who had recovered from COVID-19.

This clone was counted a single time. V gene TRBV7-9 combines with J gene TRBJ1-1; the D gene is possibly TRBD1 (5 bases). The CDR3 is made up of 14 amino acids. The V gene lost 5 bases and the J gene lost 1 base, with 11 bases spanning the gap. Germline V lookup: CDR1 SEHNR, CDR2 FQNEAQ (reference sequence). This CDR3 is CASSPTGANTEAFF. The CDR3 DNA follows: TGTGCCAGCAGCCCTACTGGGGCGAACACTGAAGCTTTCTTT.

This chain uses TRBV29-1 with TRBJ2-7; weak D call: TRBD2 (5 bases). The CDR3 is 12 residues long. Trimming left V 5 bases short and J 3 bases short, with 11 bases between. The germline V gene has CDR1 SQVTM and CDR2 ANQGSEA. CDR3 residues: CSVWTGNYEQYF. The CDR3, as DNA: TGCAGCGTTTGGACTGGCAACTACGAGCAGTACTTC.

The chain has TRBV6-5 and TRBJ2-7, with 7 bases aligning to TRBD1. The V gene's germline CDR1 is MNHEY and CDR2 SVGAGI. This CDR3 has 13 residues. V lost 7 bases and J lost 2; bases outside the gene matches: 5. The CDR3 spells CASTGDSTYEQYF. DNA of the CDR3: TGTGCCAGCACCGGGGACAGCACCTACGAGCAGTACTTC.

The V and J genes are TRBV5-1 and TRBJ1-1; 7 nucleotides align to TRBD1. Germline V gene data show CDR1 as SGHRS and CDR2 as YFSETQ. V lost 0 bases and J lost 1; bases outside the gene matches: 0. The CDR3 covers 14 residues. This chain's CDR3 is CASSLAGGNTEAFF. CDR3 bases: TGCGCCAGCAGCTTGGCAGGGGGGAACACTGAAGCTTTCTTT. The variable domain in full, completed from reference TRBV5-1 and TRBJ1-1, reads KAGVTQTPRYLIKTRGQQVTLSCSPISGHRSVSWYQQTPGQGLQFLFEYFSETQRNKGNFPGRFSGRQFSNSRSEMNVSTLELGDSALYLCASSLAGGNTEAFFGQGTRLTVV.

The chain recombines TRBV24-1 with TRBJ2-3, with 8 bases matching TRBD2. The CDR3 consists of 17 residues. Germline-derived CDR1 and CDR2 are KGHDR and SFDVKD. Trimming at V came to 3 bases and at J to 2 bases, leaving 9 bases not matched to a gene. CDR3: CATSDPGRGGFTDTQYF. Here the CDR3 DNA reads TGTGCCACCAGTGATCCCGGACGGGGGGGGTTCACAGATACGCAGTATTTT.

This clone was picked up a small number of times. CDR3 sequence (DNA): TGCGCCAGCAGCCCAATGACACCCGACTATGGCTACACCTTC. Translated, it gives CASSPMTPDYGYTF. The rearrangement links TRBV5-1 to TRBJ1-2; D unresolved. The V gene's germline CDR1 is SGHRS and CDR2 YFSETQ. This CDR3 spans 14 amino acids. V was pared by 4 bases and J by 3 bases, with 13 bases between. Together with reference TRBV5-1 and TRBJ1-2, the CDR3 gives the full variable domain: KAGVTQTPRYLIKTRGQQVTLSCSPISGHRSVSWYQQTPGQGLQFLFEYFSETQRNKGNFPGRFSGRQFSNSRSEMNVSTLELGDSALYLCASSPMTPDYGYTFGSGTRLTVV.

The chain couples TRBV3-1 (or the pseudogene TRBV3-2) to TRBJ1-4; 7 nucleotides align to TRBD1. Per the germline V gene, CDR1 is LGHDT and CDR2 is YNNKEL (reference sequence). The V segment lost 6 bases and the J segment 3 bases; nucleotides outside the gene matches: 16. The CDR3 sequence is 18 residues long. The CDR3 loop reads CASSPPTGSVGANEKLFF. As DNA, the CDR3 is TGTGCCAGCAGTCCACCGACAGGGTCGGTTGGGGCTAATGAAAAACTGTTTTTT.

The chain has TRBV19 and TRBJ2-7; D is possibly TRBD1 (6 bases). Germline CDR1 reads LNHDA; CDR2 reads SQIVND (reference sequence). The CDR3 consists of 16 residues. V was shortened by 1 base and J by 3 bases, with 16 bases between the two germline ends. CDR3 loop: CASSIADSPQLYEQYF. Here the CDR3 DNA reads TGTGCCAGTAGTATAGCGGACAGCCCTCAGCTCTACGAGCAGTACTTC.

This clone has only one observation. The chain joins TRBV19 to TRBJ1-1; a possible D gene is TRBD1 (5 bases). Germline V gene lookup returns CDR1 LNHDA and CDR2 SQIVND (reference sequence). The CDR3 extends over 11 amino acids. With 5 bases removed from V and 8 bases from J, the gap between germline ends came to 9 bases. The CDR3 is CASSGWTEAFF. Written as DNA, the CDR3 is TGTGCCAGTAGTGGGTGGACAGAAGCTTTCTTT.

The chain couples TRBV3-1 (or the pseudogene TRBV3-2) to TRBJ2-7; 14 nucleotides match TRBD2. Unmatched junction bases numbered 1, after V lost 1 base and J lost 2 bases. This CDR3 region has 16 residues. CDR1 and CDR2 (germline): LGHDT, YNNKEL (reference sequence). CDR3 DNA: TGTGCCAGCAGCCAAGGACTAGCGGGGGGGCCCTACGAGCAGTACTTC. It encodes CASSQGLAGGPYEQYF.

The V gene is TRBV7-2, the J gene TRBJ1-2; D is uncertain. Trimming took 4 bases from V and 0 from J, leaving 9 bases between them. The CDR3 sequence is 14 residues long. CDR1 is SGHTA, CDR2 FQGNSA, per germline. The chain's CDR3 is CASSSHNANYGYTF. The CDR3 nucleotides are TGTGCCAGCAGCTCCCACAATGCTAACTATGGCTACACCTTC.

The V and J genes are TRBV6-4 and TRBJ1-1; D is unresolved. The CDR3 runs to 13 residues. The ends were cut back, 6 bases at V and 6 bases at J, with 14 bases in the middle. Germline CDR1 MRHNA, CDR2 SNTAGT. The CDR3 DNA reads TGTGCCAGCAGGGAGTCTCGGTCCTCTGAAGCTTTCTTT. Translated: CASRESRSSEAFF.

The chain links TRBV3-1 (or the pseudogene TRBV3-2) to TRBJ2-4, with D possibly being TRBD1 (6 bases). Between the trimmed V and J ends, which lost 3 bases and 0 bases, there was a span of 12 bases. Germline-derived CDR1 and CDR2 are LGHDT and YNNKEL (reference sequence). This CDR3 region has 16 residues. The CDR3 sequence is CASSHLQGSAKNIQYF. For the CDR3, the DNA is TGTGCCAGCAGCCACCTACAGGGATCAGCCAAAAACATTCAGTACTTC.

The chain has TRBV11-2 and TRBJ1-5; 7 bases line up with TRBD1. CDR3 length: 16 amino acids. V dropped 1 base and J dropped 5; count of bases not matched to a gene: 8. Germline values: CDR1 SGHAT, CDR2 FQNNGV. The CDR3 DNA reads as TGTGCCAGCAGCTTAGGGGGGACAGCCTCCGATCAGCCCCAGCATTTT. Encoded protein: CASSLGGTASDQPQHF.

This sequence joins TRBV27 and TRBJ1-1; TRBD1 is a possible D gene (6 bases). Trimming stripped 3 bases from V and 3 bases from J, with 17 bases between. Germline-derived CDR1 and CDR2 are MNHEY and SMNVEV (reference sequence). The CDR3 totals 16 residues. The CDR3 nucleotides are TGTGCCAGCAGTTTCCGACAGGCCTCAGCGGACACTGAAGCTTTCTTT. Amino acid sequence: CASSFRQASADTEAFF.

In DNA, the CDR3 is TGTGCCAGCAGCGCAGACAGATCTGGAAACACCATATATTTT. It encodes CASSADRSGNTIYF. The gene calls are TRBV9 and TRBJ1-3; a possible D gene is TRBD1 (5 bases). The germline gives CDR1 SGDLS, CDR2 YYNGEE. The CDR3 covers 14 residues. V lost 3 bases to trimming and J lost 1 base, with 8 bases between them. The full variable domain, in which reference TRBV9 and TRBJ1-3 provide the parts outside the CDR3, is DSGVTQTPKHLITATGQRVTLRCSPRSGDLSVYWYQQSLDQGLQFLIQYYNGEERAKGNILERFSAQQFPDLHSELNLSSLELGDSALYFCASSADRSGNTIYFGEGSWLTVV.

V gene TRBV5-6 combines with J gene TRBJ1-1, with D possibly being TRBD1 (6 bases). Trimming took 2 bases from V and 11 from J, leaving 13 bases between them. The CDR3 length is 12 residues. CDR1 SGHDT and CDR2 YYEEEE come from the germline V gene. CDR3 protein: CASSFGGSSAFF. The CDR3, as DNA: TGTGCCAGCAGCTTTGGGGGCAGTTCGGCTTTCTTT.

This clone was detected a few times. This chain joins TRBV7-9 and TRBJ2-3; 7 bases fit TRBD2. This CDR3 has 16 residues. V shed 2 bases, J shed 0 bases, and the junction held 5 bases outside the gene matches. The germline CDR1 and CDR2 sequences are SEHNR and FQNEAQ (reference sequence). The DNA for the CDR3 is TGTGCCAGCAGCTTACTCGGGGGGACTAGCACAGATACGCAGTATTTT. Its protein is CASSLLGGTSTDTQYF.

For this clone: One end of the junction varies from germline; a read error may be responsible. This rearrangement joins TRBV5-1 to TRBJ1-4; TRBD1 aligns across 7 bases. Germline CDR1 reads SGHRS; CDR2 reads YFSETQ. The CDR3 runs to 20 residues. CDR3 protein: CASSSRRDSQRGHAKEKLFF. The CDR3 DNA reads TGCGCCAGCAGCTCCCGGCGGGACAGTCAGAGGGGCCACGCTAAGGAAAAACTGTTTTTT.

The gene calls are TRBV7-9 and TRBJ1-5; the match to TRBD1 covers 7 bases. V shed 1 base, J shed 2 bases, and the junction held 5 bases outside the gene matches. Germline loops: CDR1 SEHNR, CDR2 FQNEAQ (reference sequence). CDR3 size: 16 residues. CDR3 nucleotide sequence: TGTGCCAGCAGCTTAGGGGGACAGACCCGCAATCAGCCCCAGCATTTT. Its translation: CASSLGGQTRNQPQHF.

V gene TRBV5-1 combines with J gene TRBJ1-1, with TRBD1 matching 9 bases. The germline CDR1 and CDR2 sequences are SGHRS and YFSETQ. The length of the CDR3 is 15 residues. J lost 4 bases, V lost 5 bases, and 9 bases had no gene match. In nucleotides, the CDR3 is TGCGCCAGCAGTCGGGTCGACAGGGGGGCCACTGAAGCTTTCTTT. Residues: CASSRVDRGATEAFF.

The chain joins TRBV18 to TRBJ1-2, with a possible D match to TRBD1 (6 bases). The length of the CDR3 is 13 residues. V was cut by 0 bases and J by 4 bases, with 6 bases left in between. From germline, CDR1 is KGHSH and CDR2 LQKENI. CDR3 sequence (DNA): TGTGCCAGCTCACCACCGGGGGCCTATGGCTACACCTTC. It codes for CASSPPGAYGYTF.

This chain's CDR3 is CASSEAAGVAEAFF. For the CDR3, the DNA is TGTGCCAGCAGTGAAGCTGCAGGGGTGGCTGAAGCTTTCTTT. This rearrangement joins TRBV6-1 to TRBJ1-1, with a weak D call TRBD1 (6 bases). The V and J ends lost 0 bases and 6 bases respectively, with 11 bases between them. The CDR3 totals 14 residues. Germline assignment: CDR1 MNHNS and CDR2 SASEGT.

The chain combines TRBV14 with TRBJ1-2; D ambiguous. Per the germline V gene, CDR1 is SGHDN and CDR2 is FVKESK. The CDR3 has 15 residues. The germline V and J ends were trimmed by 4 bases and 3 bases, with 15 bases remaining between them. The CDR3 nucleotides are TGTGCCAGCAGCCTCCTCGCGGGAGCTTACTATGGCTACACCTTC. It is translated as CASSLLAGAYYGYTF.